The 23 T cell receptor beta chains in this list originate from one sample, sequenced in a study of shared T cell receptors in the human thymus. Some clones are missing from TCRdb's copy, which holds only in-frame ones; the method was immunoSEQ multiplex PCR. In the table there are about 660,000 clones, approximately 87% of which are singletons. These same records also appear under a second study, on human thymus T cells.

Sequencing input: thymocytes. All receptors derive from a boy less than two years old with a congenital heart defect.

This clone turned up a few times. The chain is built from TRBV4-1 and TRBJ1-1; D might be TRBD1 (6 bases). The CDR3 is 13 residues long. V shed 4 bases and J shed 3 bases, with 9 bases lying between them. Germline loops: CDR1 MGHRA, CDR2 YSYEKL. The CDR3 sequence: CASSRGGHTEAFF. CDR3 coding DNA: TGCGCCAGCAGCCGGGGGGGGCACACTGAAGCTTTCTTT.

The chain carries TRBV7-9 and TRBJ1-6; D perhaps matches TRBD1 (6 bases). Trimming stripped 6 bases from V and 6 bases from J, with 15 bases between. In germline, CDR1 is SEHNR, CDR2 FQNEAQ (reference sequence). This CDR3 is 15 amino acids long. In DNA, the CDR3 is TGTGCCAGCAGGGCCGAGGACAGTGTTAATTCACCCCTCCACTTT. This codes for CASRAEDSVNSPLHF. Supplemented by reference TRBV7-9 and TRBJ1-6, the full variable domain reads DTGVSQNPRHKITKRGQNVTFRCDPISEHNRLYWYRQTLGQGPEFLTYFQNEAQLEKSRLLSDRFSAERPKGSFSTLEIQRTEQGDSAMYLCASRAEDSVNSPLHFGNGTRLTVT.

The genes are TRBV5-6 and TRBJ2-7, with 8 bases identical to TRBD2. The V gene end was trimmed by 3 bases and the J gene end by 2 bases; junction bases not matched to a gene: 4. This CDR3 has 14 amino acids. CDR1 is SGHDT and CDR2 is YYEEEE in the germline V gene. The CDR3 loop is CASSSGGVAYEQYF. CDR3 coding DNA: TGTGCCAGCAGCTCGGGAGGGGTGGCCTACGAGCAGTACTTC. The full variable domain, with the rest looked up from reference TRBV5-6 and TRBJ2-7, is DAGVTQSPTHLIKTRGQQVTLRCSPKSGHDTVSWYQQALGQGPQFIFQYYEEEERQRGNFPDRFSGHQFPNYSSELNVNALLLGDSALYLCASSSGGVAYEQYFGPGTRLTVT.

V usage is TRBV27 and J usage is TRBJ2-4; 7 bases agree with TRBD2. V lost 6 bases to trimming and J lost 2 bases; unmatched junction nucleotides: 4. This CDR3 contains 14 residues. Per germline, CDR1 MNHEY and CDR2 SMNVEV (reference sequence). The CDR3 loop reads CASRAGRTKNIQYF. The CDR3, as DNA: TGTGCCAGCAGAGCGGGGAGAACCAAAAACATTCAGTACTTC.

This clone was found once. The chain couples TRBV2 to TRBJ1-1, with TRBD1 identical over 11 bases. Germline V CDR1 and CDR2: SNHLY, FYNNEI. This CDR3 spans 15 amino acids. The V and J ends lost 11 bases and 0 bases, in that order; junction bases with no gene match: 8. This chain's CDR3 is CALRDRGTMNTEAFF. The CDR3 DNA reads TGTGCCTTACGGGACAGGGGGACGATGAACACTGAAGCTTTCTTT.

V gene TRBV9 combines with J gene TRBJ1-2; a possible D gene is TRBD1 (5 bases). V lost 0 bases to trimming and J lost 4 bases, with 28 bases between them. This CDR3 spans 20 amino acids. Germline V gives CDR1 SGDLS, CDR2 YYNGEE. CDR3 sequence: CASSVATGPTTGTGGYGYTF. The CDR3 DNA reads as TGTGCCAGCAGCGTAGCTACTGGCCCCACTACCGGGACTGGGGGCTATGGCTACACCTTC. Full variable domain (remainder filled in from reference TRBV9 and TRBJ1-2): DSGVTQTPKHLITATGQRVTLRCSPRSGDLSVYWYQQSLDQGLQFLIQYYNGEERAKGNILERFSAQQFPDLHSELNLSSLELGDSALYFCASSVATGPTTGTGGYGYTFGSGTRLTVV.

CDR3 in amino acids: CAISGQGPPLYNSPLHF. For the CDR3, the DNA is TGTGCCATCAGTGGGCAGGGTCCACCTCTCTATAATTCACCCCTCCACTTT. The chain recombines TRBV10-3 with TRBJ1-6; D may be TRBD1 (5 bases). The CDR3 length is 17 residues. The ends were cut back, 4 bases at V and 3 bases at J, with 16 bases in the middle. Per the germline V gene, CDR1 is ENHRY and CDR2 is SYGVKD.

V and J are TRBV27 and TRBJ2-1; 9 nucleotides match TRBD2. The V gene end was trimmed by 7 bases and the J gene end by 3 bases; junction bases not matched to a gene: 10. From germline, CDR1 is MNHEY and CDR2 SMNVEV (reference sequence). The CDR3 runs 16 residues. The CDR3 nucleotides are TGTGCCAGCACCCTGGGGGCGGGAGGGGACTACAATGAGCAGTTCTTC. It yields the protein CASTLGAGGDYNEQFF.

The chain recombines TRBV10-3 with TRBJ1-2; 12 bases are a match to TRBD1. V lost 2 bases and J lost 2; bases outside the gene matches: 12. Per the germline V gene, CDR1 is ENHRY and CDR2 is SYGVKD. This CDR3 comprises 19 residues. The CDR3 region has the DNA TGTGCCATCAGTGAGCCGATTCGGGACAGGGGGCTGAGGAACTATGGCTACACCTTC. The encoded protein is CAISEPIRDRGLRNYGYTF.

This clone was detected a few times. The J gene is TRBJ2-1, the V gene TRBV6-6, with 7 bases aligning to TRBD1. The V gene's germline CDR1 is MNHNY and CDR2 SVGAGI (reference sequence). V shed 5 bases, J shed 15 bases, and the junction held 13 bases outside the gene matches. The CDR3 loop spans 13 amino acids. CDR3: CASSKTVGGAPFF. CDR3 sequence (DNA): TGTGCCAGCAGTAAGACCGTAGGGGGCGCCCCGTTCTTC.

The gene calls are TRBV5-1 and TRBJ2-5; TRBD2 might be the D (5 bases). Germline assignment: CDR1 SGHRS and CDR2 YFSETQ. The CDR3 sequence is 16 residues long. The germline V and J ends were trimmed by 0 bases and 1 base, with 13 bases remaining between them. Written as DNA, the CDR3 is TGCGCCAGCAGCTTGGGAACGTGGAGGACCCAAGAGACCCAGTACTTC. This translates into CASSLGTWRTQETQYF.

This chain connects TRBV20-1 to TRBJ2-7; 7 bases are shared with TRBD1. This CDR3 region has 11 residues. Trimming removed 6 bases from V and 4 bases from J; junction bases left unmatched: 3. Germline CDR1 is DFQATT and CDR2 is SNEGSKA (reference sequence). CDR3 loop: CSAKDRYEQYF. CDR3 bases: TGCAGTGCCAAGGACAGGTACGAGCAGTACTTC.

A word on this clone: Other DNA sequences from this sample encode an identical CDR3 as well. CDR3 residues: CASSVGPHQPQHF. The DNA of the CDR3 is TGTGCCAGCAGCGTCGGTCCGCATCAGCCCCAGCATTTT. The chain uses TRBV9 and TRBJ1-5; D is uncertain. V lost 2 bases, J lost 5 bases, and 8 bases lay in between. This CDR3 spans 13 amino acids. Germline assignment: CDR1 SGDLS and CDR2 YYNGEE.

J is TRBJ1-3 and V is TRBV6-1; possibly TRBD1 for D (6 bases). Germline CDR1 reads MNHNS; CDR2 reads SASEGT. The CDR3 has 17 amino acids. V shed 2 bases and J shed 4 bases, with 18 bases lying between them. Written as DNA, the CDR3 is TGTGCCAGCAGTGAACAGGCCAGGGGACGGCGCGGAAACACCATATATTTT. Translated: CASSEQARGRRGNTIYF.

In DNA, the CDR3 is TGTGCCAGCAGACCACGGACAGGGAACTACGAGCAGTACTTC. Translated, it gives CASRPRTGNYEQYF. V gene TRBV7-9 combines with J gene TRBJ2-7; 8 bases fit TRBD1. The V and J ends lost 6 bases and 3 bases, in that order; junction bases with no gene match: 7. The CDR3 is made up of 14 amino acids. The germline gives CDR1 SEHNR, CDR2 FQNEAQ (reference sequence).

The rearrangement links TRBV5-6 to TRBJ2-7; a weak D match, TRBD2 (5 bases). The CDR3 is made up of 15 amino acids. CDR1 is SGHDT and CDR2 is YYEEEE in the germline V gene. Trimming pared 4 bases from V and 0 bases from J, leaving 14 bases between. The CDR3 region is CASSRPGNPSYEQYF. Written as DNA, the CDR3 is TGTGCCAGCAGCCGCCCGGGAAATCCCTCCTACGAGCAGTACTTC.

V usage is TRBV28 and J usage is TRBJ1-6, with TRBD1 matching 8 bases. J lost 9 bases, V lost 6 bases, and 13 bases had no gene match. From germline, CDR1 is MDHEN and CDR2 SYDVKM. CDR3 length: 16 residues. The CDR3 coding sequence is TGTGCCAGCAGCCCCCGGACAGGGCACAGGGGTTCACCCCTCCACTTT. Translation gives CASSPRTGHRGSPLHF.

This clone was found once. The chain uses TRBV9 and TRBJ2-5; D remains ambiguous. The V end lost 0 bases, the J end lost 5 bases, and 14 bases lay between the germline ends. Germline CDR1 reads SGDLS; CDR2 reads YYNGEE. The CDR3 length is 15 residues. CDR3 nucleotide sequence: TGTGCCAGCAGCGTAGATTTCTTGATGAGCGAGACCCAGTACTTC. This sequence encodes CASSVDFLMSETQYF. Supplemented by reference TRBV9 and TRBJ2-5, the full variable domain reads DSGVTQTPKHLITATGQRVTLRCSPRSGDLSVYWYQQSLDQGLQFLIQYYNGEERAKGNILERFSAQQFPDLHSELNLSSLELGDSALYFCASSVDFLMSETQYFGPGTRLLVL.

The chain has TRBV7-2 and TRBJ1-1, with TRBD1 as a possible D gene (5 bases). Per the germline V gene, CDR1 is SGHTA and CDR2 is FQGNSA. The CDR3 totals 13 residues. V was clipped by 4 bases and J by 4 bases, with 10 bases between them. The CDR3 nucleotides read TGTGCCAGCAGCTCAACAGGAGTCACTGAAGCTTTCTTT. Its translation is CASSSTGVTEAFF.

This sequence joins TRBV2 and TRBJ2-7; perhaps TRBD2 as D (5 bases). Germline CDR1 SNHLY, CDR2 FYNNEI. V lost 11 bases, J lost 2 bases, and 19 bases lay in between. The CDR3 is 14 residues long. The CDR3 region is CACREGPITYEQYF. CDR3 bases: TGTGCCTGTAGAGAGGGCCCTATCACCTACGAGCAGTACTTC. Variable domain in full (rest from reference TRBV2 and TRBJ2-7): EPEVTQTPSHQVTQMGQEVILRCVPISNHLYFYWYRQILGQKVEFLVSFYNNEISEKSEIFDDQFSVERPDGSNFTLKIRSTKLEDSAMYFCACREGPITYEQYFGPGTRLTVT.

The rearrangement links TRBV4-3 to TRBJ2-7; D is perhaps TRBD1 (6 bases). The germline gives CDR1 LGHNA, CDR2 YSLEER. The CDR3 contains 15 residues. Deletions cut 6 bases from V and 4 bases from J, with 19 bases between. CDR3 residues: CASSYAKDRVYEQYF. CDR3 sequence (DNA): TGCGCCAGCAGTTACGCTAAGGACAGAGTATACGAGCAGTACTTC.

The rearrangement links TRBV27 to TRBJ1-1; weak D call: TRBD1 (5 bases). Germline V gene sequence: CDR1 MNHEY, CDR2 SMNVEV (reference sequence). V was shortened by 3 bases and J by 1 base, with 9 bases between the two germline ends. The CDR3 sequence is 14 residues long. The CDR3 DNA follows: TGTGCCAGCAGTTTTACCGGGGGGAACACTGAAGCTTTCTTT. This gives the protein CASSFTGGNTEAFF.

The chain joins TRBV5-1 to TRBJ2-7, with 7 bases lining up with TRBD2. This CDR3 region has 17 residues. The trim removed 3 bases at V and 0 bases at J, leaving 12 bases unmatched. Germline V lookup: CDR1 SGHRS, CDR2 YFSETQ. CDR3 DNA: TGCGCCAGCAGCTCCGGGGAAAGAGCGGGGATCTCCTACGAGCAGTACTTC. Its protein product is CASSSGERAGISYEQYF.